A single T cell receptor (beta chain) is shown here with its context. Trimming at V came to 0 bases and at J to 8 bases, leaving 4 bases not matched to a gene. This CDR3 spans 14 amino acids. Germline CDR1 reads SGHTA; CDR2 reads FQGNSA. This record comes from a study of blood T cell repertoires in COVID-19. Background on the study: The cDNA or gDNA used as material had been derived from T cells, B-cell-depleted T cells, or PBMCs.

Sequencing used immunoSEQ multiplex PCR; TCRdb keeps in-frame clones, though not all of them. The sample has about 56,000 clones; roughly 89% are singletons. This receptor was taken from a woman aged 55-69 years with COVID-19, enrolled during active disease. This sequence joins TRBV7-2 and TRBJ1-2; 9 nucleotides match TRBD1. Input material: peripheral blood. Here the CDR3 reads CASSLAGQGNGYTF. The CDR3 region has the DNA TGTGCCAGCAGCTTAGCGGGACAGGGTAACGGCTACACCTTC.